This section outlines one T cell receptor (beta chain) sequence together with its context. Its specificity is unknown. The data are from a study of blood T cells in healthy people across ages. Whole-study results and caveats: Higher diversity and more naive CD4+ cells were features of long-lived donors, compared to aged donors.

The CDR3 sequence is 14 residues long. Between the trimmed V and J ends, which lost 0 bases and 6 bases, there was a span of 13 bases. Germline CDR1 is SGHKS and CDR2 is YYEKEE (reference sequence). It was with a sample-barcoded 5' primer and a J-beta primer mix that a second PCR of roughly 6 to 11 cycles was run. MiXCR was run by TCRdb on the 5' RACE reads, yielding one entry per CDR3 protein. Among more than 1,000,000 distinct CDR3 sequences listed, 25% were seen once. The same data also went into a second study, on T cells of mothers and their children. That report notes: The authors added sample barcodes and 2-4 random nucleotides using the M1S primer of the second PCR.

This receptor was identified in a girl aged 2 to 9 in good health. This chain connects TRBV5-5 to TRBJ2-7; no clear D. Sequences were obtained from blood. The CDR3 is CASSLGYLGFEQYF. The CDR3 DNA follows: TGTGCCAGCAGCTTGGGCTACCTTGGGTTCGAGCAGTACTTC.